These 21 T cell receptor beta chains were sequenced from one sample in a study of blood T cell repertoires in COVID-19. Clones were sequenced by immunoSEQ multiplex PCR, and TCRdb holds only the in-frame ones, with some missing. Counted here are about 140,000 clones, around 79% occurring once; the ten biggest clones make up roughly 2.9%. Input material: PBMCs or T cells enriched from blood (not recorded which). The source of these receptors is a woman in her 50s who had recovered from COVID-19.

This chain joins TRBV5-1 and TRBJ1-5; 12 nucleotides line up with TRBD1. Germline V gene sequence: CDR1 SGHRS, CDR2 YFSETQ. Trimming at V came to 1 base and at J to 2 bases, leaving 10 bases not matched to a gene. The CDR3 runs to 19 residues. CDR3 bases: TGCGCCAGCAGCTTGTTTCCGGGACAGGGGGCGCAGGGCAATCAGCCCCAGCATTTT. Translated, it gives CASSLFPGQGAQGNQPQHF.

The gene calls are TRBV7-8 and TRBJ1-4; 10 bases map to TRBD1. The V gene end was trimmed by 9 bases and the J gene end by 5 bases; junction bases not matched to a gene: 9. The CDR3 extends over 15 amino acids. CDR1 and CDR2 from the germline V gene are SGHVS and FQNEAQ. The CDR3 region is CASGTGAARNEKLFF. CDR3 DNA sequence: TGTGCCAGTGGGACAGGGGCCGCACGAAATGAAAAACTGTTTTTT.

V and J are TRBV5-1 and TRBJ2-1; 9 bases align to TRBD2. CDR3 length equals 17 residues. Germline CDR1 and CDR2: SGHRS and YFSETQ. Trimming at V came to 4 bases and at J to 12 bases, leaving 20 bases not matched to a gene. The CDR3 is CASSTLPTGAGGPWQFF. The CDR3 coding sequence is TGCGCCAGCAGCACCCTACCAACAGGTGCGGGAGGGCCGTGGCAGTTCTTC.

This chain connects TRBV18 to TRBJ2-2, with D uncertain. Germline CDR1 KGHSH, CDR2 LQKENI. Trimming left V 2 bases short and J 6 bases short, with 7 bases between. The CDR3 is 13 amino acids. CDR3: CASSPIIAGELFF. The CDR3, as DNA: TGTGCCAGCTCACCAATAATAGCCGGGGAGCTGTTTTTT.

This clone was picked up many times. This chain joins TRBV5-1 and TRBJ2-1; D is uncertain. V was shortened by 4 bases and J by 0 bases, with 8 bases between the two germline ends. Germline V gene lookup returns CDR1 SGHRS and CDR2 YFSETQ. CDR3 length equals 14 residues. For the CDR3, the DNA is TGCGCCAGCAGCGCAGCGAGCTCCTACAATGAGCAGTTCTTC. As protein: CASSAASSYNEQFF. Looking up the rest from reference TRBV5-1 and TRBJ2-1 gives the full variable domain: KAGVTQTPRYLIKTRGQQVTLSCSPISGHRSVSWYQQTPGQGLQFLFEYFSETQRNKGNFPGRFSGRQFSNSRSEMNVSTLELGDSALYLCASSAASSYNEQFFGPGTRLTVL.

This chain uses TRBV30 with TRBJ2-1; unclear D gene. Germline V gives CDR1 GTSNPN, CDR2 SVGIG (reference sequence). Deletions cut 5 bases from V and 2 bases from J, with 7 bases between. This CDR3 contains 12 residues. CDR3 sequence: CAWDQAYNEQFF. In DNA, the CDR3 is TGTGCCTGGGACCAGGCCTACAATGAGCAGTTCTTC.

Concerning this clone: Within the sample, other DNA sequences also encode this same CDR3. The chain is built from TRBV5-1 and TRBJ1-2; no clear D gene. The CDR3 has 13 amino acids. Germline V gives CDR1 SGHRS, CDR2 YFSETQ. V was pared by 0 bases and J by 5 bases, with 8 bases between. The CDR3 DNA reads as TGCGCCAGCAGCTTGGAAGCGGGGTATGGCTACACCTTC. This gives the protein CASSLEAGYGYTF. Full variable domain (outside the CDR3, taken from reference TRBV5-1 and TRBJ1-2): KAGVTQTPRYLIKTRGQQVTLSCSPISGHRSVSWYQQTPGQGLQFLFEYFSETQRNKGNFPGRFSGRQFSNSRSEMNVSTLELGDSALYLCASSLEAGYGYTFGSGTRLTVV.

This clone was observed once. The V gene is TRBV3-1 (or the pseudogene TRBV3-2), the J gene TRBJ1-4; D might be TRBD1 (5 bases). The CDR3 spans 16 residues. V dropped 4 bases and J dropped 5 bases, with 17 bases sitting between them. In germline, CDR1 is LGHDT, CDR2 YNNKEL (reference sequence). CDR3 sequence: CASSLTAGGGNEKLFF. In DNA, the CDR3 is TGTGCCAGCAGCCTGACCGCCGGCGGGGGAAATGAAAAACTGTTTTTT.

The CDR3 region has the DNA TGTGCCAGCAGCGGTATCGGGGGGAGCTCCTACAATGAGCAGTTCTTC. This encodes CASSGIGGSSYNEQFF. The chain joins TRBV11-3 to TRBJ2-1; 7 positions match TRBD2. V lost 5 bases, J lost 0 bases, and 7 bases stayed unmatched. The germline CDR1 and CDR2 sequences are SGHNT and YENEEA. CDR3 length: 16 residues.

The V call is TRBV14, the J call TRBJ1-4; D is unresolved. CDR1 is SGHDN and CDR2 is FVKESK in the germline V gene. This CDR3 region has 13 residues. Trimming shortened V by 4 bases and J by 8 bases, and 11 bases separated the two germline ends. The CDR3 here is CASSPRPREKLFF. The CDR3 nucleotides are TGTGCCAGCAGCCCCAGACCGAGGGAAAAACTGTTTTTT. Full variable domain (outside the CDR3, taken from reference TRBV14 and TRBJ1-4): EAGVTQFPSHSVIEKGQTVTLRCDPISGHDNLYWYRRVMGKEIKFLLHFVKESKQDESGMPNNRFLAERTGGTYSTLKVQPAELEDSGVYFCASSPRPREKLFFGSGTQLSVL.

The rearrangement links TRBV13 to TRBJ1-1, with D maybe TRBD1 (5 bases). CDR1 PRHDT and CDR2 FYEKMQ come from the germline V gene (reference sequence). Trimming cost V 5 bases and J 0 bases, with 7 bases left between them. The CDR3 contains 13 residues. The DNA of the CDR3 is TGTGCCAGCAGCCTGACAGTGAACACTGAAGCTTTCTTT. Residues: CASSLTVNTEAFF. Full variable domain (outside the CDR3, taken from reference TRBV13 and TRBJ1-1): AAGVIQSPRHLIKEKRETATLKCYPIPRHDTVYWYQQGPGQDPQFLISFYEKMQSDKGSIPDRFSAQQFSDYHSELNMSSLELGDSALYFCASSLTVNTEAFFGQGTRLTVV.

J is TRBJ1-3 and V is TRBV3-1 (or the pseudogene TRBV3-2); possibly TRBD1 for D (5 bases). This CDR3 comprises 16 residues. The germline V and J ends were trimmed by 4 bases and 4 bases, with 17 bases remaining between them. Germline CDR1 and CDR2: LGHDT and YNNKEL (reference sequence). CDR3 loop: CASSLLDTPSGNTIYF. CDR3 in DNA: TGTGCCAGCAGCCTCCTGGACACACCGTCAGGAAACACCATATATTTT.

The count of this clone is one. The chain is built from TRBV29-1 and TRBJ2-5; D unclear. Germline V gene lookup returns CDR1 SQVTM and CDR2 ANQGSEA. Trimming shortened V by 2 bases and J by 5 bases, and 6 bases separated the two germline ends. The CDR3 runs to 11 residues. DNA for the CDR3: TGCAGCGTTGAAATCCAGGAGACCCAGTACTTC. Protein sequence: CSVEIQETQYF.

CDR3 bases: TGCAGCTACGAAGGGTTAGTAGGGGACACTGAAGCTTTCTTT. Residues: CSYEGLVGDTEAFF. The gene calls are TRBV29-1 and TRBJ1-1; possible D gene TRBD1, 5 bases. The CDR3 runs 14 residues. V was clipped by 8 bases and J by 3 bases, with 19 bases between them. The germline CDR1 and CDR2 sequences are SQVTM and ANQGSEA.

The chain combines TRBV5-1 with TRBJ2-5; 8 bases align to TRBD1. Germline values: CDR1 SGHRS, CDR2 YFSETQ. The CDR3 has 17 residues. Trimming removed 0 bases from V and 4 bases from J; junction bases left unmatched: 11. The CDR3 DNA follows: TGCGCCAGCAGCTTGGGACAGGGGACGTTAAGGACAGAGACCCAGTACTTC. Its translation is CASSLGQGTLRTETQYF. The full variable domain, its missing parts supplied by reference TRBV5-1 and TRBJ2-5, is KAGVTQTPRYLIKTRGQQVTLSCSPISGHRSVSWYQQTPGQGLQFLFEYFSETQRNKGNFPGRFSGRQFSNSRSEMNVSTLELGDSALYLCASSLGQGTLRTETQYFGPGTRLLVL.

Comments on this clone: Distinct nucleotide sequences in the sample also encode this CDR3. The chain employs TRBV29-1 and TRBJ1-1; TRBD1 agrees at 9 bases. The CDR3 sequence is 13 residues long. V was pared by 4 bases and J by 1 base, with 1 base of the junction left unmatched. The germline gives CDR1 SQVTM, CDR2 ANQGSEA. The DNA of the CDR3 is TGCAGCGTTGTGACAGGGGGGAACACTGAAGCTTTCTTT. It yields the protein CSVVTGGNTEAFF.

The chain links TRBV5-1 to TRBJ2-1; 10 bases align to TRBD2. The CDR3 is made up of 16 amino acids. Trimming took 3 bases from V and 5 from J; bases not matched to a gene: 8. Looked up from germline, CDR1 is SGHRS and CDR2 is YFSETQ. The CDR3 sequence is CASSYGGLATNNEQFF. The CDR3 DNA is TGCGCCAGCAGCTACGGGGGACTAGCGACGAACAATGAGCAGTTCTTC.

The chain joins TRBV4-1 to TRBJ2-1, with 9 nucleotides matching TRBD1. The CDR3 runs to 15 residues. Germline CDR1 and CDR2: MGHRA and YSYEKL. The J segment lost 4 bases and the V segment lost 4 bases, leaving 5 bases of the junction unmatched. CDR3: CASSRRTGDYNEQFF. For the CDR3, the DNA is TGCGCCAGCAGCCGGCGGACAGGGGATTACAATGAGCAGTTCTTC.

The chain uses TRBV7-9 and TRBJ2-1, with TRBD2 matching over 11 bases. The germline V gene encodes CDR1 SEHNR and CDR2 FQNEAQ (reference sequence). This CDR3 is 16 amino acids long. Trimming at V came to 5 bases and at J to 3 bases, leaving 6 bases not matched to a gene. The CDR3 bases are TGTGCCAGCAGCGTCGGGACTAGCGGCCTCTACAATGAGCAGTTCTTC. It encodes CASSVGTSGLYNEQFF.

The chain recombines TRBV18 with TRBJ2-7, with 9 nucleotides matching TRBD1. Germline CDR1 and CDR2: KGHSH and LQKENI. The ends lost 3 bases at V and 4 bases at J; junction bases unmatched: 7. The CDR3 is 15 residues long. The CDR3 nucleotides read TGTGCCAGCTCACCTCCGGGACAGGGAAAGTACGAGCAGTACTTC. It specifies CASSPPGQGKYEQYF.

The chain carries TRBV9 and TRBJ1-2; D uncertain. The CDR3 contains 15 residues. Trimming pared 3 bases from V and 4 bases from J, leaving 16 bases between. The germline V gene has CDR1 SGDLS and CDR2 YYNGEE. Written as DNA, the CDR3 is TGTGCCAGCAGCGCAGGCCTGACGGGGATCTATGGCTACACCTTC. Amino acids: CASSAGLTGIYGYTF.